Listed below are T cell receptor beta chains from one sample, sequenced in a study of Ad26.COV2.S vaccination and SARS-CoV-2 variants. Sequencing used immunoSEQ multiplex PCR; TCRdb keeps in-frame clones, though not all of them. The data show more than 300,000 clones, roughly 86% seen once. This sample comprised peripheral blood, obtained in a trial of Ad26.COV2.S vaccine versus placebo. Receptor source: a person between 18 and 60 years old who received the Ad26.COV2.S COVID-19 vaccine or a placebo. The CDR3 runs from the conserved cysteine through the conserved F or W. Each record gives: V gene, D gene, clone size, J gene, CDR3 protein, CDR3 DNA. The D gene is left open where the match is weak. The size entry is marked missing in some rows and otherwise reads once, few, many or a size class.

TRBV25-1	TRBD1	many	TRBJ2-7	CASSGSNRGRYEQYF	TGTGCCAGCAGCGGTTCCAACAGGGGTAGATACGAGCAGTACTTC
TRBV20-1	TRBD1	NA	TRBJ1-1	CSADQGEAFF	TGCAGTGCAGACCAGGGGGAGGCTTTCTTT
TRBV5-1	NA	NA	TRBJ2-2	CASSLASLDIAGELFF	TGCGCCAGCAGCTTGGCAAGTCTAGATATAGCCGGGGAGCTGTTTTTT
TRBV10-3	TRBD2	few	TRBJ2-7	CATGGLEMGYEQYF	TGTGCCACGGGGGGACTAGAGATGGGGTACGAGCAGTACTTC
TRBV4-3	TRBD1	NA	TRBJ2-1	CASGDRIYNEQFF	TGCGCCAGCGGGGACAGGATCTACAATGAGCAGTTCTTC
TRBV19	TRBD1	few	TRBJ2-7	CASSVGGTGAYEQYF	TGTGCCAGTAGTGTCGGCGGGACAGGAGCCTACGAGCAGTACTTC
TRBV5-8	NA	NA	TRBJ1-2	CASSQVPNYGYTF	TGTGCCAGCAGTCAGGTTCCTAACTATGGCTACACCTTC
TRBV6-5	TRBD1	NA	TRBJ1-2	CASSYTTGAHYGYTF	TGTGCCAGCAGTTACACGACAGGGGCCCACTATGGCTACACCTTC
TRBV6-2/TRBV6-3	NA	NA	TRBJ1-2	CASSYNPSANYGYTF	TGTGCCAGCAGTTACAACCCGTCTGCTAACTATGGCTACACCTTC
TRBV6-5	NA	NA	TRBJ2-7	CASSKTDSYEQYF	TGTGCCAGCAGTAAGACGGACTCCTACGAGCAGTACTTC